This T cell receptor beta chain was sequenced for a study of shared T cell receptors in the human thymus. This CDR3 comprises 13 residues. The V end lost 8 bases, the J end lost 6 bases, and 13 bases lay between the germline ends. The germline V gene has CDR1 MNHNS and CDR2 SASEGT. Produced via immunoSEQ multiplex PCR; TCRdb's table is partial and in-frame only. The sample carries about 380,000 clones, around 95% recorded once. The chain joins TRBV6-1 to TRBJ1-4; D is unclear. This TCR came from a human donor. Sequencing input: thymocytes. The CDR3 is CASGRAGHEKLFF. The DNA for the CDR3 is TGTGCCAGCGGCAGAGCTGGGCATGAAAAACTGTTTTTT.